These 17 T cell receptor beta chains were all obtained from the same sample, sequenced in a study of blood T cell repertoires in COVID-19. Repertoires were generated with immunoSEQ multiplex PCR, while TCRdb's copy carries only in-frame clones and drops some. The top ten clones hold roughly an eighth of a sample with 200,000 to 250,000 clones, 80% to 90% of them seen once. The sample taken for sequencing was peripheral blood. The receptors come from a human donor in a cohort sampled during active COVID-19.

In DNA form, the CDR3 reads TGTGCCAGCAGCCACCATCATTTGCTCTTTGCAGGGGGCAGCTCTGGGGCCAACGTCCTGACTTTC. Its protein is CASSHHHLLFAGGSSGANVLTF. The chain is built from TRBV14 and TRBJ2-6; 8 positions agree with TRBD1. Trimming removed 3 bases from V and 0 bases from J; junction bases left unmatched: 19. The CDR3 spans 22 residues. Looked up from germline, CDR1 is SGHDN and CDR2 is FVKESK. Filled out from reference TRBV14 and TRBJ2-6, the complete variable domain reads EAGVTQFPSHSVIEKGQTVTLRCDPISGHDNLYWYRRVMGKEIKFLLHFVKESKQDESGMPNNRFLAERTGGTYSTLKVQPAELEDSGVYFCASSHHHLLFAGGSSGANVLTFGAGSRLTVL.

CDR3 in DNA: TGCGCCAGCAGCTTGCAGGGGTTGAGCTACGAGCAGTACTTC. Protein sequence: CASSLQGLSYEQYF. The chain recombines TRBV5-1 with TRBJ2-7, with D maybe TRBD1 (6 bases). With 1 base removed from V and 3 bases from J, the gap between germline ends came to 11 bases. The CDR3 is 14 residues long. Germline V gene lookup returns CDR1 SGHRS and CDR2 YFSETQ.

The gene calls are TRBV7-8 and TRBJ2-1; D perhaps matches TRBD2 (7 bases). Germline V gene data show CDR1 as SGHVS and CDR2 as FQNEAQ. Trimming shortened V by 6 bases and J by 2 bases, and 14 bases separated the two germline ends. This CDR3 has 15 residues. The CDR3 sequence: CASRQGGGTYNEQFF. DNA for the CDR3: TGTGCCAGCAGACAAGGGGGGGGGACCTACAATGAGCAGTTCTTC.

The V call is TRBV6-5, the J call TRBJ2-7; D is possibly TRBD2 (7 bases). The CDR3 loop spans 14 amino acids. CDR1 is MNHEY and CDR2 is SVGAGI in the germline V gene. V shed 3 bases and J shed 3 bases, with 12 bases lying between them. Here the CDR3 reads CASSYGGGDYEQYF. DNA of the CDR3: TGTGCCAGCAGTTATGGGGGGGGCGACTACGAGCAGTACTTC.

This clone has just one count. The chain joins TRBV28 to TRBJ2-1, with TRBD2 matching over 7 bases. J was trimmed by 3 bases and V by 8 bases; bases with no gene match: 7. Germline CDR1 and CDR2: MDHEN and SYDVKM. The CDR3 length is 14 residues. The CDR3 DNA sequence: TGTGCCAGCTTAAGTCCTAGCGGCTACAATGAGCAGTTCTTC. It yields the protein CASLSPSGYNEQFF.

The chain has TRBV6-5 and TRBJ2-3, with D unclear. Germline CDR1 is MNHEY and CDR2 is SVGAGI. Trimming shortened V by 5 bases and J by 3 bases, and 3 bases separated the two germline ends. The CDR3 is 11 residues long. CDR3 in DNA: TGTGCCAGCAGTCAAACAGATACGCAGTATTTT. It codes for CASSQTDTQYF.

This rearrangement joins TRBV5-1 to TRBJ1-2, with 8 nucleotides matching TRBD1. The CDR3 extends over 14 amino acids. The junction had 4 bases not matched to a gene; V was cut back by 4 bases and J by 2 bases. Per the germline V gene, CDR1 is SGHRS and CDR2 is YFSETQ. The CDR3 region is CASSHGQGNYGYTF. The CDR3 nucleotides read TGCGCCAGCAGCCACGGACAGGGCAACTATGGCTACACCTTC.

The V and J genes are TRBV5-4 and TRBJ2-1, with TRBD2 as a possible D gene (6 bases). This CDR3 is 14 amino acids long. In germline, CDR1 is SGHNT, CDR2 YYREEE (reference sequence). V gave up 6 bases and J gave up 0 bases, with 10 bases separating them. Written as DNA, the CDR3 is TGTGCCAGCACCCGGGACTTCTCCTACAATGAGCAGTTCTTC. Translation gives CASTRDFSYNEQFF.

The rearrangement joins TRBV5-1 to TRBJ2-7; 9 positions match TRBD1. There are 16 residues in the CDR3. Looked up from germline, CDR1 is SGHRS and CDR2 is YFSETQ. Trimming at V came to 0 bases and at J to 3 bases, leaving 7 bases not matched to a gene. The CDR3 loop is CASSLGPRDRDYEQYF. CDR3 DNA sequence: TGCGCCAGCAGCTTGGGCCCCCGGGACAGGGACTACGAGCAGTACTTC. Looking up the rest from reference TRBV5-1 and TRBJ2-7 gives the full variable domain: KAGVTQTPRYLIKTRGQQVTLSCSPISGHRSVSWYQQTPGQGLQFLFEYFSETQRNKGNFPGRFSGRQFSNSRSEMNVSTLELGDSALYLCASSLGPRDRDYEQYFGPGTRLTVT.

This sequence joins TRBV28 and TRBJ1-1, with D perhaps matching TRBD1 (6 bases). Per germline, CDR1 MDHEN and CDR2 SYDVKM. This CDR3 comprises 15 residues. V shed 4 bases and J shed 1 base, with 13 bases lying between them. The CDR3 region is CASSSQGHWNTEAFF. CDR3 in DNA: TGTGCCAGCAGTTCCCAGGGACATTGGAACACTGAAGCTTTCTTT.

The rearrangement uses TRBV28 and TRBJ2-2; D gene unclear. CDR3 size: 12 residues. Trimming shortened V by 3 bases and J by 6 bases, and 5 bases separated the two germline ends. Germline V lookup: CDR1 MDHEN, CDR2 SYDVKM. CDR3 amino acids: CASSFRPGELFF. DNA for the CDR3: TGTGCCAGCAGTTTCCGTCCCGGGGAGCTGTTTTTT.

The chain carries TRBV5-1 and TRBJ1-1, with D maybe TRBD1 (5 bases). V lost 5 bases and J lost 8, with 16 bases in between. The V gene's germline CDR1 is SGHRS and CDR2 YFSETQ. The CDR3 totals 13 residues. CDR3 nucleotide sequence: TGCGCCAGCAGATCCGTAGGGGCAGCAGAAGCTTTCTTT. This translates into CASRSVGAAEAFF. The entire variable domain, with the rest obtained from reference TRBV5-1 and TRBJ1-1, is as follows: KAGVTQTPRYLIKTRGQQVTLSCSPISGHRSVSWYQQTPGQGLQFLFEYFSETQRNKGNFPGRFSGRQFSNSRSEMNVSTLELGDSALYLCASRSVGAAEAFFGQGTRLTVV.

A few counts support this clone. The J gene is TRBJ2-1, the V gene TRBV5-1; 9 bases agree with TRBD2. Germline V CDR1 and CDR2: SGHRS, YFSETQ. V was clipped by 5 bases and J by 4 bases; unmatched bases: 7. There are 15 residues in the CDR3. In DNA form, the CDR3 reads TGCGCCAGCAGTAGGGGACTAGCAAATTACAATGAGCAGTTCTTC. Its translation is CASSRGLANYNEQFF. Full variable domain (rest looked up from reference TRBV5-1 and TRBJ2-1): KAGVTQTPRYLIKTRGQQVTLSCSPISGHRSVSWYQQTPGQGLQFLFEYFSETQRNKGNFPGRFSGRQFSNSRSEMNVSTLELGDSALYLCASSRGLANYNEQFFGPGTRLTVL.

The chain carries TRBV4-1 and TRBJ2-7; the D gene is possibly TRBD1 (5 bases). Germline lookup yields CDR1 MGHRA and CDR2 YSYEKL. The CDR3 totals 14 residues. V lost 1 base to trimming and J lost 5 bases, with 12 bases between them. Here the CDR3 DNA reads TGCGCCAGCAGCCAAGTCCAGGGTGTGGACGAGCAGTACTTC. Its protein product is CASSQVQGVDEQYF.

This rearrangement joins TRBV5-1 to TRBJ1-4; D unresolved. This CDR3 comprises 13 residues. Germline CDR1 reads SGHRS; CDR2 reads YFSETQ. Trimming took off 2 bases at V and 7 bases at J, with 9 bases between the two ends. Here the CDR3 reads CASSFYSGEKLFF. CDR3 DNA sequence: TGCGCCAGCAGCTTTTACTCGGGTGAAAAACTGTTTTTT.

V is TRBV19 and J is TRBJ2-5; no definite D call. This CDR3 spans 13 amino acids. Trimming pared 4 bases from V and 2 bases from J, leaving 8 bases between. Germline V CDR1 and CDR2: LNHDA, SQIVND (reference sequence). CDR3 region: CASSSLFQETQYF. The CDR3 coding sequence is TGTGCCAGTAGTAGTCTGTTTCAAGAGACCCAGTACTTC.

This chain joins TRBV4-2 and TRBJ2-1; 7 positions agree with TRBD1. Germline V lookup: CDR1 LGHNA, CDR2 YNFKEQ. The CDR3 contains 14 residues. With V trimmed by 1 base and J by 12 bases, 9 bases remained unmatched. The CDR3 nucleotides read TGTGCCAGCAGCCAAGTCGAACAGGGGATAGGGCAGTTCTTC. Translation gives CASSQVEQGIGQFF.